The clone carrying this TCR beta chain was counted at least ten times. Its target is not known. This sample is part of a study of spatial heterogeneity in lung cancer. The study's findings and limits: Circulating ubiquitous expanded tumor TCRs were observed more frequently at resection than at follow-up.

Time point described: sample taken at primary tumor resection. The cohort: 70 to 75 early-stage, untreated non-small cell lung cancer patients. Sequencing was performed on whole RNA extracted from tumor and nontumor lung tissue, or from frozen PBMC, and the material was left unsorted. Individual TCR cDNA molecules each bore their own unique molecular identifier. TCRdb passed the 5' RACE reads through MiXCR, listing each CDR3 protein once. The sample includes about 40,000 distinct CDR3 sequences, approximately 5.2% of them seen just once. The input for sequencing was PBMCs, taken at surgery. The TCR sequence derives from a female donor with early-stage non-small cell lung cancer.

The CDR3 region has the DNA TGTGCCACCTCAAAAAGGGGTAGCGGGGGGATCAGCCGATCCTACAATGAGCAGTTCTTC. This sequence encodes CATSKRGSGGISRSYNEQFF. This chain uses TRBV27 with TRBJ2-1; 10 bases map to TRBD2. CDR1 is MNHEY and CDR2 is SMNVEV in the germline V gene (reference sequence). Trimming took 10 bases from V and 1 from J; bases not matched to a gene: 22. The CDR3 sequence is 20 residues long.